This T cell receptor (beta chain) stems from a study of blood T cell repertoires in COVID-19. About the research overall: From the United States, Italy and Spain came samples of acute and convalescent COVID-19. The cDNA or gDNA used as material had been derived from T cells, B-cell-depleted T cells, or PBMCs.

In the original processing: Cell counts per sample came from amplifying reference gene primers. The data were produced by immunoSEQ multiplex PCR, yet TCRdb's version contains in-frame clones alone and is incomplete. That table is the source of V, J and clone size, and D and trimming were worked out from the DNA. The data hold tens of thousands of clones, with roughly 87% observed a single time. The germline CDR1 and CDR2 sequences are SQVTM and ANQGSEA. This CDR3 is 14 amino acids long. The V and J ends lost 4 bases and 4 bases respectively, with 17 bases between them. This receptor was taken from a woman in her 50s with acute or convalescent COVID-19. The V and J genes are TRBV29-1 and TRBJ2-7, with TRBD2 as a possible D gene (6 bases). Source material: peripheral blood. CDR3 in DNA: TGCAGCGTTGGGTTCTGGACGGGGAGGTACGAGCAGTACTTC. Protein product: CSVGFWTGRYEQYF.